This T cell receptor (beta chain) was recorded in a study of cytomegalovirus exposure and HLA in healthy donors. The CDR3 contains 15 residues. CDR1 is MNHNS, CDR2 SASEGT, per germline. V shed 2 bases, J shed 3 bases, and the junction held 0 bases outside the gene matches. This clone was observed once. Different DNA sequences within this sample yield the same CDR3. Both 60 Vbeta primers and 13 Jbeta primers went into the PCR. Profiled with immunoSEQ multiplex PCR; TCRdb holds only in-frame clones, not every one. The sample lists under 80,000 clones, approximately 75% occurring once. This chain joins TRBV6-1 and TRBJ2-1, with TRBD2 matching over 11 bases. This clonotype was sampled from a woman aged 25 to 39 in good health and CMV-seronegative. Material: PBMCs. CDR3: CASSELAGGYNEQFF. The CDR3 DNA reads TGTGCCAGCAGTGAACTAGCGGGAGGCTACAATGAGCAGTTCTTC.